This T cell receptor beta chain emerged from a study of CD8+CD57+ T cells in acquired aplastic anemia. Study information: Isolated CD4+ and CD8+ cells, once sorted, yielded DNA averaging roughly 3.2 ug. Healthy donors averaged about 10 million reads for CD4+ cells. The study's findings and limits: The number of CD8+ CDR3 sequences shared by patients and controls was about 27.

To note about this clonotype: Its target is not known.

Genomic DNA provided the template from which TCR beta VDJ and CDR3 profiles were obtained. One entry per CDR3 protein, called by TCRdb with MiXCR from the reads. The sample has around 180,000 distinct CDR3 sequences; 63% are singletons. Sequencing used sorted CD4+, CD8+, or CD8+CD57+ T cells (not recorded which) from PBMCs. The source is a human donor in good health.

In DNA form, the CDR3 reads TGCGCCAGCGGGGAGTACGTCCCAGATACGCAGTATTTT. Translating it yields CASGEYVPDTQYF. The chain carries TRBV5-1 and TRBJ2-3, with TRBD2 as a possible D gene (5 bases). CDR1 SGHRS and CDR2 YFSETQ come from the germline V gene. V was pared by 7 bases and J by 4 bases, with 13 bases between. The CDR3 length is 13 residues.